One TCR beta chain is described in this entry. Original methodology: Amplification of reference gene primers was used by the study to estimate nucleated cell counts. Profiled with immunoSEQ multiplex PCR; TCRdb holds only in-frame clones, not every one. That table is the source of V, J and clone size, and D and trimming were worked out from the DNA. Among 200,000 or so clones listed, more than 65% were seen once. From germline, CDR1 is WNHNN and CDR2 SYGVQD (reference sequence). CDR3 length: 16 amino acids. The ends were cut back, 0 bases at V and 2 bases at J, with 11 bases in the middle. This sample stems from a study of blood T cell repertoires in COVID-19. Looking at the study overall: Acute-phase and convalescent COVID-19 samples originated in the United States, Italy and Spain. Sources were T cells, B-cell-depleted T cells, or PBMCs; the material itself was cDNA or gDNA.

V and J are TRBV10-1 and TRBJ1-5; tentative D call: TRBD1 (6 bases). The specimen was PBMCs or T cells enriched from blood (not recorded which). This clonotype originated in a man aged 40-55 years who had recovered from COVID-19. As DNA, the CDR3 is TGCGCCAGCAGTGAGTCTACAGGGAATGGCAATCAGCCCCAGCATTTT. Translating it yields CASSESTGNGNQPQHF.